The 27 T cell receptor beta chains listed next were all sequenced from one sample in a study of OX40 agonist ivuxolimab in advanced cancers. Sequenced by immunoSEQ multiplex PCR; TCRdb stores in-frame clones only, minus some. Counted here are about 72,000 clones, roughly 91% occurring once; the ten biggest clones make up around 2.5%. Specimen: CD4+ or CD8+ T cells sorted from blood, collected in a trial of the OX40 agonist ivuxolimab. These receptors all stem from an adult with an advanced solid tumor such as melanoma, head and neck, liver or kidney cancer.

This clone was detected a few times. V is TRBV9 and J is TRBJ1-1; D may be TRBD1 (5 bases). The CDR3 is 14 residues long. The V and J ends lost 0 bases and 2 bases respectively, with 8 bases between them. Germline assignment: CDR1 SGDLS and CDR2 YYNGEE. The CDR3 region has the DNA TGTGCCAGCAGCGTAGGCTGGGACAACACTGAAGCTTTCTTT. Translation gives CASSVGWDNTEAFF.

V and J are TRBV27 and TRBJ1-1; D is ambiguous. The germline gives CDR1 MNHEY, CDR2 SMNVEV (reference sequence). V lost 0 bases and J 0 bases, leaving 2 bases between the germline ends. CDR3 size: 13 residues. CDR3 loop: CASSLSVNTEAFF. The CDR3 DNA is TGTGCCAGCAGTTTATCGGTGAACACTGAAGCTTTCTTT.

The chain is built from TRBV27 and TRBJ1-1; D uncertain. The CDR3 length is 14 residues. Germline-derived CDR1 and CDR2 are MNHEY and SMNVEV (reference sequence). Trimming stripped 5 bases from V and 2 bases from J, with 12 bases between. The CDR3 spells CASSAYAGNTEAFF. CDR3 in DNA: TGTGCCAGCAGTGCCTACGCGGGAAACACTGAAGCTTTCTTT.

V and J are TRBV28 and TRBJ1-2; perhaps TRBD1 as D (6 bases). CDR3 length equals 15 residues. Trimming shortened V by 6 bases and J by 7 bases, and 21 bases separated the two germline ends. Germline assignment: CDR1 MDHEN and CDR2 SYDVKM. The CDR3 bases are TGTGCCAGCAGGGAAACAGGGCTCCCCCTTTCTGGCTACACCTTC. Translating it yields CASRETGLPLSGYTF.

The J gene is TRBJ1-1, the V gene TRBV19; D gene unclear. Trimming left V 3 bases short and J 4 bases short, with 15 bases between. The CDR3 contains 15 residues. The germline V gene has CDR1 LNHDA and CDR2 SQIVND (reference sequence). The CDR3 DNA follows: TGTGCCAGTAGTATGGGGAAACAAAGAGGCACTGAAGCTTTCTTT. This translates into CASSMGKQRGTEAFF.

This clone showed up just once. The identical CDR3 is also encoded by other nucleotide sequences in the sample. This chain uses TRBV11-2 with TRBJ1-1; D is ambiguous. Germline V lookup: CDR1 SGHAT, CDR2 FQNNGV. Trimming cost V 7 bases and J 1 base, with 16 bases left between them. This CDR3 region has 15 residues. The DNA of the CDR3 is TGTGCCAGCACCGTAGTGCATATCCCGAACACTGAAGCTTTCTTT. This gives the protein CASTVVHIPNTEAFF.

The chain has TRBV28 and TRBJ2-7; TRBD1 matches 7 bases. Germline V gene lookup returns CDR1 MDHEN and CDR2 SYDVKM. The CDR3 is made up of 13 amino acids. V was clipped by 10 bases and J by 3 bases; unmatched bases: 9. Here the CDR3 reads CAIETGSDYEQYF. As DNA, the CDR3 is TGTGCCATAGAGACAGGGTCCGACTACGAGCAGTACTTC.

This rearrangement joins TRBV7-8 to TRBJ1-1; unclear D gene. V lost 0 bases, J lost 1 base, and 6 bases lay in between. CDR1 and CDR2 from the germline V gene are SGHVS and FQNEAQ. CDR3 size: 14 residues. The CDR3 here is CASSLAPGNTEAFF. Here the CDR3 DNA reads TGTGCCAGCAGCTTAGCTCCAGGGAACACTGAAGCTTTCTTT.

Notes on this clone: The same CDR3 is also encoded by other DNA sequences in this sample. The chain couples TRBV2 to TRBJ1-5; 7 bases are a match to TRBD1. The germline CDR1 and CDR2 sequences are SNHLY and FYNNEI. With V trimmed by 6 bases and J by 4 bases, 3 bases remained unmatched. The CDR3 has 13 residues. This CDR3 reads CASRGQSNQPQHF. The CDR3 nucleotides read TGTGCCAGCAGGGGACAGTCAAATCAGCCCCAGCATTTT.

The chain is built from TRBV19 and TRBJ1-2; D is perhaps TRBD1 (5 bases). CDR1 and CDR2 from the germline V gene are LNHDA and SQIVND (reference sequence). Between the trimmed V and J ends, which lost 5 bases and 13 bases, there was a span of 32 bases. The CDR3 consists of 17 residues. The CDR3 DNA is TGTGCCAGTAGTCCTCACGGGGCGGACAAAACCGGCTCTGGGGGCACCTTC. It encodes CASSPHGADKTGSGGTF.

This chain joins TRBV28 and TRBJ2-5; 7 bases line up with TRBD1. With 4 bases clipped from V and 0 bases from J, the junction kept 8 bases outside the gene matches. CDR1 is MDHEN and CDR2 is SYDVKM in the germline V gene. CDR3 length: 16 residues. Written as DNA, the CDR3 is TGTGCCAGCAGTTCTCCGGGACAGAGGTACCAAGAGACCCAGTACTTC. Its translation: CASSSPGQRYQETQYF.

V gene TRBV5-4 combines with J gene TRBJ1-2, with D perhaps matching TRBD1 (6 bases). Trimming left V 2 bases short and J 7 bases short, with 12 bases between. CDR1 is SGHNT, CDR2 YYREEE, per germline (reference sequence). The CDR3 length is 13 residues. The CDR3 loop is CASSLWGGGGYTF. CDR3 DNA sequence: TGTGCCAGCAGCTTATGGGGGGGCGGTGGCTACACCTTC.

The chain employs TRBV4-1 and TRBJ1-1, with 8 bases fitting TRBD1. This CDR3 comprises 15 residues. From germline, CDR1 is MGHRA and CDR2 YSYEKL. V shed 4 bases, J shed 1 base, and the junction held 5 bases outside the gene matches. The CDR3, as DNA: TGCGCCAGCAGCCTAACCCAGGGGGCGAACACTGAAGCTTTCTTT. Its protein is CASSLTQGANTEAFF.

V and J are TRBV5-5 and TRBJ2-1, with TRBD1 identical over 11 bases. Germline CDR1 SGHKS, CDR2 YYEKEE (reference sequence). CDR3 length equals 16 residues. V lost 5 bases and J lost 2; bases outside the gene matches: 6. CDR3 protein: CASSNGQGAAYNEQFF. CDR3 coding DNA: TGTGCCAGCAGTAACGGACAGGGGGCCGCCTACAATGAGCAGTTCTTC.

Concerning this clone: One end of the junction is discordant with germline, which a read error may explain. The chain has TRBV6-6 and TRBJ2-7; D not resolved. The V gene's germline CDR1 is MNHNY and CDR2 SVGAGI (reference sequence). This CDR3 comprises 12 residues. In nucleotides, the CDR3 is TGTGCCAGCAGTTACGGTCTTTCCAGCCGGGACTTC. Its protein product is CASSYGLSSRDF.

This chain connects TRBV2 to TRBJ2-3; no clear D gene. Germline CDR1 and CDR2: SNHLY and FYNNEI. V gave up 4 bases and J gave up 10 bases, with 6 bases separating them. The CDR3 has 10 amino acids. The CDR3: CASSVSAQYF. As DNA, the CDR3 is TGTGCCAGCAGTGTATCTGCGCAGTATTTT.

This rearrangement joins TRBV5-1 to TRBJ1-5; 8 nucleotides match TRBD1. Germline lookup yields CDR1 SGHRS and CDR2 YFSETQ. The ends lost 4 bases at V and 2 bases at J; junction bases unmatched: 8. The CDR3 runs to 16 residues. This CDR3 is CASSLTGTGRNQPQHF. In DNA, the CDR3 is TGCGCCAGCAGCCTGACCGGGACAGGACGCAATCAGCCCCAGCATTTT.

CDR3 region: CASRRGEEELFF. The CDR3 DNA reads TGTGCCAGCCGCCGGGGGGAGGAGGAACTGTTTTTT. The genes are TRBV5-4 and TRBJ1-4; perhaps TRBD1 as D (5 bases). CDR1 and CDR2 (germline): SGHNT, YYREEE (reference sequence). The CDR3 covers 12 residues. Trimming took off 7 bases at V and 12 bases at J, with 16 bases between the two ends.

The chain uses TRBV7-8 and TRBJ1-6, with D unresolved. V dropped 4 bases and J dropped 7 bases, with 17 bases sitting between them. This CDR3 has 16 residues. In germline, CDR1 is SGHVS, CDR2 FQNEAQ. In nucleotides, the CDR3 is TGTGCCAGCAGCTCCTCCGTCGGGCCGATAAATTCACCCCTCCACTTT. Translating it yields CASSSSVGPINSPLHF.

The chain links TRBV15 to TRBJ2-5; 8 bases fit TRBD2. The CDR3 contains 16 residues. Germline CDR1 and CDR2: LNHNV and YYDKDF (reference sequence). V lost 1 base and J lost 5; bases outside the gene matches: 9. The CDR3 sequence: CATSRGTSGPIETQYF. CDR3 coding DNA: TGTGCCACCAGCAGAGGAACTAGCGGCCCCATTGAGACCCAGTACTTC.

About this clone itself: The sample holds other DNA sequences that translate to the same CDR3. The J gene is TRBJ2-7, the V gene TRBV28, with TRBD1 matching over 9 bases. V was pared by 4 bases and J by 2 bases, with 9 bases of the junction left unmatched. CDR1 and CDR2 from the germline V gene are MDHEN and SYDVKM. CDR3 length: 16 amino acids. The CDR3 reads CASSSPGQGRPYEQYF. Written as DNA, the CDR3 is TGTGCCAGCAGTTCCCCGGGACAGGGTAGGCCCTACGAGCAGTACTTC. The full variable domain, its missing parts supplied by reference TRBV28 and TRBJ2-7, is DVKVTQSSRYLVKRTGEKVFLECVQDMDHENMFWYRQDPGLGLRLIYFSYDVKMKEKGDIPEGYSVSREKKERFSLILESASTNQTSMYLCASSSPGQGRPYEQYFGPGTRLTVT.

The rearrangement links TRBV7-2 to TRBJ1-2; D might be TRBD1 (5 bases). Germline CDR1 reads SGHTA; CDR2 reads FQGNSA. The CDR3 contains 14 residues. V lost 5 bases to trimming and J lost 4 bases, with 14 bases between them. This CDR3 is CASSERRGVYGYTF. CDR3 DNA sequence: TGTGCCAGCAGCGAAAGACGGGGGGTCTATGGCTACACCTTC.

V gene TRBV15 combines with J gene TRBJ2-3; 10 bases line up with TRBD1. The junction had 2 bases not matched to a gene; V was cut back by 5 bases and J by 0 bases. This CDR3 comprises 15 residues. CDR1 is LNHNV and CDR2 is YYDKDF in the germline V gene (reference sequence). The CDR3 region has the DNA TGTGCCACCAGCGGGACAGGGGTTAGCACAGATACGCAGTATTTT. It yields the protein CATSGTGVSTDTQYF.

On this clone itself: One end of the junction fails to match germline, which may point to a read error. The chain is built from TRBV13 and TRBJ1-1; 9 bases agree with TRBD1. Germline CDR1 and CDR2: PRHDT and FYEKMQ (reference sequence). This CDR3 has 13 residues. The CDR3 loop reads CASSPGTGTGLKF. The CDR3 DNA is TGTGCCAGCAGCCCTGGGACCGGGACAGGGCTGAAATTT. The variable domain in full, completed from reference TRBV13 and TRBJ1-1, reads AAGVIQSPRHLIKEKRETATLKCYPIPRHDTVYWYQQGPGQDPQFLISFYEKMQSDKGSIPDRFSAQQFSDYHSELNMSSLELGDSALYFCASSPGTGTGLKFGQGTRLTVV.

The rearrangement joins TRBV6-1 to TRBJ2-7; D not certain. V lost 10 bases and J 4 bases, leaving 11 bases between the germline ends. CDR1 and CDR2 (germline): MNHNS, SASEGT. The CDR3 has 11 amino acids. The CDR3 sequence: CATRKVYEQYF. Here the CDR3 DNA reads TGTGCCACCAGGAAAGTATACGAGCAGTACTTC.

This chain connects TRBV5-1 to TRBJ2-7; D remains ambiguous. With 7 bases removed from V and 0 bases from J, the gap between germline ends came to 5 bases. Germline V lookup: CDR1 SGHRS, CDR2 YFSETQ. The CDR3 totals 11 residues. The CDR3 DNA reads TGCGCCAGCGTCAACTCCTACGAGCAGTACTTC. Translation gives CASVNSYEQYF.

The gene calls are TRBV4-1 and TRBJ1-5, with D maybe TRBD1 (5 bases). Trimming took off 2 bases at V and 5 bases at J, with 7 bases between the two ends. CDR1 is MGHRA and CDR2 is YSYEKL in the germline V gene. The CDR3 extends over 13 amino acids. CDR3 sequence: CASSQKGDQPQHF. The CDR3 DNA is TGCGCCAGCAGCCAAAAAGGGGATCAGCCCCAGCATTTT.